The 28 T cell receptor beta chains given below trace back to one sample, sequenced in a study of CD8+ T cells in alopecia areata. The sequencing template was cDNA reverse transcribed from extracted RNA. Sequencing was performed with immunoSEQ multiplex PCR; in TCRdb, only in-frame clones are kept and a portion is missing. Of roughly 200,000 clones in the sample, roughly 60% were seen once. Here the sequenced sample was CD4+ T cells sorted from blood, taken at week 0. The receptors come from a human donor with alopecia areata.

This sequence joins TRBV30 and TRBJ2-2; possibly TRBD2 for D (5 bases). V lost 4 bases, J lost 5 bases, and 5 bases lay in between. The germline V gene has CDR1 GTSNPN and CDR2 SVGIG (reference sequence). This CDR3 has 11 residues. The CDR3 coding sequence is TGTGCCTGGACGGGAACCGGGGAGCTGTTTTTT. This sequence encodes CAWTGTGELFF.

The chain has TRBV11-2 and TRBJ2-4; D is perhaps TRBD1 (5 bases). The CDR3 runs to 14 residues. The ends were cut back, 1 base at V and 3 bases at J, with 7 bases in the middle. CDR1 is SGHAT and CDR2 is FQNNGV in the germline V gene. This chain's CDR3 is CASSLGRVKNIQYF. The CDR3 DNA reads as TGTGCCAGCAGCTTAGGCAGGGTCAAAAACATTCAGTACTTC.

This chain connects TRBV29-1 to TRBJ2-1, with TRBD2 as a possible D gene (5 bases). The V gene lost 2 bases and the J gene lost 2 bases, with 10 bases spanning the gap. Germline CDR1 SQVTM, CDR2 ANQGSEA. The CDR3 spans 14 residues. This CDR3 reads CSVERGRTYNEQFF. DNA of the CDR3: TGCAGCGTTGAAAGAGGGAGAACCTACAATGAGCAGTTCTTC.

The CDR3 region is CSVTDRSYGYTF. The CDR3 DNA follows: TGCAGCGTCACAGACAGGAGTTATGGCTACACCTTC. The chain is built from TRBV29-1 and TRBJ1-2; possible D gene TRBD1, 6 bases. Trimming left V 6 bases short and J 5 bases short, with 13 bases between. Germline CDR1 reads SQVTM; CDR2 reads ANQGSEA. The CDR3 spans 12 residues.

In DNA form, the CDR3 reads TGCGCCAGCAGCCACCAGGCGGGGGGATCCTCACCCCTCCACTTT. Amino acids: CASSHQAGGSSPLHF. The gene calls are TRBV4-1 and TRBJ1-6; tentatively, D is TRBD1 (5 bases). The CDR3 runs to 15 residues. Germline CDR1 reads MGHRA; CDR2 reads YSYEKL. V was shortened by 3 bases and J by 10 bases, with 16 bases between the two germline ends.

V gene TRBV9 combines with J gene TRBJ1-2, with D perhaps matching TRBD1 (6 bases). Germline V gene lookup returns CDR1 SGDLS and CDR2 YYNGEE. V was shortened by 4 bases and J by 8 bases, with 21 bases between the two germline ends. The CDR3 runs to 15 residues. The CDR3 DNA reads as TGTGCCAGCAGCCTCCGGGACATTCGGGAGAGGGGCTACACCTTC. Encoded protein: CASSLRDIRERGYTF.

This clone was seen a handful of times. This chain links TRBV27 with TRBJ2-1; perhaps TRBD2 as D (7 bases). Germline V CDR1 and CDR2: MNHEY, SMNVEV (reference sequence). V lost 2 bases to trimming and J lost 7 bases, with 15 bases between them. This CDR3 is 15 amino acids long. CDR3 DNA: TGTGCCAGCAGTTTAGAGGGGGGGCGGGAAAATGAGCAGTTCTTC. This translates into CASSLEGGRENEQFF.

The chain is built from TRBV15 and TRBJ1-1; 7 bases are shared with TRBD1. J gave up 4 bases and V 3 bases, and 14 bases lay outside the gene matches. In germline, CDR1 is LNHNV, CDR2 YYDKDF (reference sequence). The CDR3 spans 17 residues. CDR3 sequence: CATSSQQGQRVGTEAFF. CDR3 in DNA: TGTGCCACCAGCAGTCAACAGGGGCAACGAGTGGGCACTGAAGCTTTCTTT.

The rearrangement uses TRBV5-6 and TRBJ1-1; D remains unclear. Germline V gene lookup returns CDR1 SGHDT and CDR2 YYEEEE. Trimming pared 0 bases from V and 4 bases from J, leaving 16 bases between. The length of the CDR3 is 16 residues. As DNA, the CDR3 is TGTGCCAGCAGCTTGGATGGTCAGGCCCGGGGCACTGAAGCTTTCTTT. Its protein is CASSLDGQARGTEAFF.

The J gene is TRBJ2-1, the V gene TRBV5-6, with unresolved D. This CDR3 is built from 12 residues. The germline V and J ends were trimmed by 3 bases and 6 bases, with 7 bases remaining between them. CDR1 and CDR2 from the germline V gene are SGHDT and YYEEEE. The CDR3 protein is CASSSLSNEQFF. The DNA for the CDR3 is TGTGCCAGCAGCTCCCTTTCCAATGAGCAGTTCTTC.

This clone turned up a few times. This chain connects TRBV10-3 to TRBJ2-3, with 12 bases matching TRBD2. From germline, CDR1 is ENHRY and CDR2 SYGVKD. The CDR3 covers 14 residues. The J segment lost 4 bases and the V segment lost 7 bases, leaving 3 bases of the junction unmatched. The CDR3 is CAIKRTSGADTQYF. CDR3 DNA: TGTGCCATCAAGAGGACTAGCGGGGCAGATACGCAGTATTTT.

The rearrangement links TRBV30 to TRBJ1-4; weak D call: TRBD1 (5 bases). The CDR3 sequence is 13 residues long. In germline, CDR1 is GTSNPN, CDR2 SVGIG (reference sequence). V was pared by 5 bases and J by 7 bases, with 14 bases between. CDR3 DNA sequence: TGTGCCTGGGCCCTCGGGGGGAGTGAAAAACTGTTTTTT. Translating gives CAWALGGSEKLFF.

This clone has just a few counts. The chain recombines TRBV29-1 with TRBJ1-1, with TRBD1 as a possible D gene (5 bases). The germline V gene has CDR1 SQVTM and CDR2 ANQGSEA. V lost 5 bases, J lost 4 bases, and 11 bases lay in between. This CDR3 is built from 12 residues. CDR3 nucleotide sequence: TGCAGCGTTCACGGGGCCGTCACTGAAGCTTTCTTT. Translation: CSVHGAVTEAFF.

A few counts support this clone. This sequence joins TRBV29-1 and TRBJ2-7; TRBD2 is a possible D gene (6 bases). V was cut by 4 bases and J by 6 bases, with 16 bases left in between. CDR1 is SQVTM and CDR2 is ANQGSEA in the germline V gene. The CDR3 extends over 13 amino acids. The CDR3 spells CSVAPRRVGEQYF. CDR3 nucleotides: TGCAGCGTTGCCCCCAGGAGGGTCGGCGAGCAGTACTTC.

This chain connects TRBV4-3 to TRBJ1-5; unclear D gene. CDR3 length: 13 residues. Germline CDR1 is LGHNA and CDR2 is YSLEER. V dropped 0 bases and J dropped 6 bases, with 6 bases sitting between them. The CDR3 sequence: CASSQDSGQPQHF. CDR3 DNA: TGCGCCAGCAGCCAAGATTCGGGTCAGCCCCAGCATTTT.

In this sample, this clone turned up a few times. The chain employs TRBV5-6 and TRBJ2-1, with D perhaps TRBD1 or TRBD2 (5 bases each). V was cut by 4 bases and J by 10 bases, with 9 bases left in between. The CDR3 totals 11 residues. Germline CDR1 and CDR2: SGHDT and YYEEEE. The chain's CDR3 is CASSRDAEQFF. The CDR3 coding sequence is TGTGCCAGCAGCAGGGACGCCGAGCAGTTCTTC. The full variable domain, with the rest looked up from reference TRBV5-6 and TRBJ2-1, is DAGVTQSPTHLIKTRGQQVTLRCSPKSGHDTVSWYQQALGQGPQFIFQYYEEEERQRGNFPDRFSGHQFPNYSSELNVNALLLGDSALYLCASSRDAEQFFGPGTRLTVL.

The rearrangement joins TRBV10-3 to TRBJ2-1, with 10 bases that match TRBD1. The CDR3 length is 13 residues. Germline CDR1 reads ENHRY; CDR2 reads SYGVKD. V shed 6 bases, J shed 9 bases, and the junction held 5 bases outside the gene matches. The CDR3 protein is CAISRDRGGEQFF. CDR3 nucleotide sequence: TGTGCCATCAGCCGGGACAGGGGCGGTGAGCAGTTCTTC.

The chain has TRBV9 and TRBJ1-2, with 9 bases lining up with TRBD1. The length of the CDR3 is 16 residues. V dropped 3 bases and J dropped 4; count of bases not matched to a gene: 10. Germline CDR1 and CDR2: SGDLS and YYNGEE. The CDR3 region has the DNA TGTGCCAGCAGCGGACGGATGCAGGACAGGGGCTATGGCTACACCTTC. As protein: CASSGRMQDRGYGYTF.

The rearrangement uses TRBV19 and TRBJ2-6; D is ambiguous. The CDR3 is 15 residues long. Germline V gene data show CDR1 as LNHDA and CDR2 as SQIVND (reference sequence). The V and J ends lost 3 bases and 4 bases respectively, with 10 bases between them. Here the CDR3 DNA reads TGTGCCAGTAGTATCGACGACTCCGGGGCCAACGTCCTGACTTTC. It codes for CASSIDDSGANVLTF. Full variable domain (remainder filled in from reference TRBV19 and TRBJ2-6): DGGITQSPKYLFRKEGQNVTLSCEQNLNHDAMYWYRQDPGQGLRLIYYSQIVNDFQKGDIAEGYSVSREKKESFPLTVTSAQKNPTAFYLCASSIDDSGANVLTFGAGSRLTVL.

CDR3 sequence (DNA): TGTGCCAGCAGTGAATATGGGGGGCCCCAGCATTTT. Its protein is CASSEYGGPQHF. V gene TRBV25-1 combines with J gene TRBJ1-5, with TRBD1 as a possible D gene (5 bases). Trimming took off 0 bases at V and 9 bases at J, with 6 bases between the two ends. Germline CDR1 and CDR2: MGHDK and SYGVNS. The CDR3 spans 12 residues. Full variable domain (outside the CDR3, taken from reference TRBV25-1 and TRBJ1-5): EADIYQTPRYLVIGTGKKITLECSQTMGHDKMYWYQQDPGMELHLIHYSYGVNSTEKGDLSSESTVSRIRTEHFPLTLESARPSHTSQYLCASSEYGGPQHFGDGTRLSIL.

This sequence joins TRBV10-3 and TRBJ2-7; TRBD1 aligns across 7 bases. The CDR3 spans 12 residues. CDR1 is ENHRY and CDR2 is SYGVKD in the germline V gene. As DNA, the CDR3 is TGTGCGATTAGTGGGACAGACTACGAGCAGTACTTC. Encoded protein: CAISGTDYEQYF.

This clone was picked up many times. The rearrangement joins TRBV4-1 to TRBJ2-7; 10 bases match TRBD2. This CDR3 spans 17 amino acids. V lost 1 base, J lost 6 bases, and 12 bases stayed unmatched. Germline values: CDR1 MGHRA, CDR2 YSYEKL. The CDR3 here is CASSQANLISGGLEQYF. The DNA of the CDR3 is TGCGCCAGCAGCCAAGCTAACCTGATTAGCGGGGGGCTCGAGCAGTACTTC.

The chain uses TRBV29-1 and TRBJ2-5, with TRBD2 matching 8 bases. The length of the CDR3 is 17 residues. The germline CDR1 and CDR2 sequences are SQVTM and ANQGSEA. The trim removed 8 bases at V and 0 bases at J, leaving 17 bases unmatched. DNA of the CDR3: TGCAGCTCCTCCCATCCCCTCGGGGGGGATTACCAAGAGACCCAGTACTTC. Encoded protein: CSSSHPLGGDYQETQYF.

This clone has a handful of counts. Other DNA sequences in the same sample also yield this CDR3. The chain joins TRBV4-2 to TRBJ1-2, with a possible D match to TRBD1 (5 bases). V gave up 0 bases and J gave up 0 bases, with 8 bases separating them. Germline loops: CDR1 LGHNA, CDR2 YNFKEQ. The CDR3 consists of 15 residues. CDR3 region: CASSQEQGPNYGYTF. The CDR3 coding sequence is TGTGCCAGCAGCCAAGAGCAGGGCCCTAACTATGGCTACACCTTC.

There are a few counts of this clone. The gene calls are TRBV6-5 and TRBJ2-3; a weak D match, TRBD2 (6 bases). Germline values: CDR1 MNHEY, CDR2 SVGAGI. This CDR3 has 15 residues. With 2 bases removed from V and 2 bases from J, the gap between germline ends came to 11 bases. The CDR3 here is CASSYGSGSTDTQYF. Here the CDR3 DNA reads TGTGCCAGCAGTTACGGTAGCGGCTCCACAGATACGCAGTATTTT.

This clone was counted ten times or more. The CDR3 DNA follows: TGTGCCAGCAGCTTAGGGGGTGGCGGGGAGCTGTTTTTT. Translating gives CASSLGGGGELFF. The chain uses TRBV7-2 and TRBJ2-2; D uncertain. Germline CDR1 SGHTA, CDR2 FQGNSA. Between the trimmed V and J ends, which lost 1 base and 7 bases, there was a span of 7 bases. The CDR3 has 13 amino acids.

This clone has just a few counts. The chain employs TRBV9 and TRBJ1-2; 8 positions match TRBD1. The CDR3 has 14 residues. In germline, CDR1 is SGDLS, CDR2 YYNGEE. V lost 4 bases and J lost 7; bases outside the gene matches: 9. The CDR3 nucleotides read TGTGCCAGCAGCTCGATGGACAGGGTGGGTGGCTACACCTTC. It codes for CASSSMDRVGGYTF.

The chain combines TRBV10-3 with TRBJ2-1; D might be TRBD2 (5 bases). Germline V lookup: CDR1 ENHRY, CDR2 SYGVKD. This CDR3 contains 14 residues. With 2 bases removed from V and 2 bases from J, the gap between germline ends came to 7 bases. The DNA of the CDR3 is TGTGCCATCAGTGAGGGACTGGCCTACAATGAGCAGTTCTTC. This codes for CAISEGLAYNEQFF.